This T cell receptor beta chain appears in the sequencing data of a study of T-cell reconstitution after alpha-beta-depleted transplantation in children. Unique molecular identifiers were incorporated into the prepared TCRbeta library. One entry per CDR3 protein, called by TCRdb with MiXCR from the PCR reads. Of fewer than 500,000 distinct CDR3 sequences listed, about 45% are singletons. There are many counts of this clonotype. The source is a girl aged 2-15 years with aplastic anemia, due to receive a stem cell transplant. The starting material was PBMCs, obtained before TCRalphabeta/CD19-depleted stem cell transplant.

In DNA form, the CDR3 reads TGTGCCAGCAGCCCATCAGGGTTGCAAGAGACCCAGTACTTC. This gives the protein CASSPSGLQETQYF. V usage is TRBV11-2 and J usage is TRBJ2-5, with D perhaps matching TRBD1 (5 bases). The CDR3 spans 14 residues. V lost 5 bases, J lost 2 bases, and 12 bases lay in between. Per germline, CDR1 SGHAT and CDR2 FQNNGV. Filled out from reference TRBV11-2 and TRBJ2-5, the complete variable domain reads EAGVAQSPRYKIIEKRQSVAFWCNPISGHATLYWYQQILGQGPKLLIQFQNNGVVDDSQLPKDRFSAERLKGVDSTLKIQPAKLEDSAVYLCASSPSGLQETQYFGPGTRLLVL.